The 7 T cell receptor beta chains in this list originate from one sample, sequenced in a study of read filtering for tumor transcriptome and immune sequencing. This library used roughly 400 ng RNA and molecular barcoded adaptors spanning alpha/delta and beta/gamma chains. TCRdb reprocessed the reads with MiXCR, giving one entry per CDR3 protein. This sample has about 57,000 distinct CDR3 sequences; 20% to 25% occur once, and the top ten carry about a sixth. The sequencing sample was made of a population of CD138-negative cells sorted from bone marrow. The receptors were gathered from a donor at least 40 years old with multiple myeloma.

About this clonotype itself: The junction shows a germline mismatch at one end, possibly a read error. This chain uses TRBV11-2 with TRBJ2-5; TRBD2 matches at 9 bases. Per germline, CDR1 SGHAT and CDR2 FQNNGV. This CDR3 is 14 amino acids long. The CDR3 here is CASSFGIAGETRHF. The CDR3 coding sequence is TGTGCCAGCAGCTTTGGGATAGCGGGAGAGACCCGGCACTTC.

The chain employs TRBV28 and TRBJ2-3; D tentatively reads TRBD1 or TRBD2 (5 bases each). CDR1 is MDHEN, CDR2 SYDVKM, per germline. V lost 5 bases and J lost 3, with 15 bases in between. CDR3 length: 15 amino acids. Here the CDR3 DNA reads TGTGCCAGCAGTATCTTCAGGGCGGGTACAGATACGCAGTATTTT. It translates to CASSIFRAGTDTQYF.

This clonotype was picked up a small number of times. This chain connects TRBV19 to TRBJ2-4; the D is unclear. CDR1 and CDR2 from the germline V gene are LNHDA and SQIVND (reference sequence). This CDR3 is 15 amino acids long. V dropped 7 bases and J dropped 4 bases, with 17 bases sitting between them. The CDR3 spells CASTTVTGRKNIQYF. The CDR3 region has the DNA TGTGCCAGTACCACTGTAACTGGGCGGAAAAACATTCAGTACTTC.

V gene TRBV28 combines with J gene TRBJ1-1, with D perhaps matching TRBD1 (5 bases). The V gene lost 3 bases and the J gene lost 6 bases, with 20 bases spanning the gap. CDR3 size: 16 residues. Germline CDR1 and CDR2: MDHEN and SYDVKM. DNA of the CDR3: TGTGCCAGCAGTTTGCAGGGAGCCCTCGCCCGACCTGAAGCTTTCTTT. Protein sequence: CASSLQGALARPEAFF.

Many counts were recorded for this clonotype. Here the CDR3 reads CASSLLAGGYNEQFF. The CDR3 nucleotides read TGTGCCAGCAGCTTACTAGCGGGGGGCTACAATGAGCAGTTCTTC. This chain links TRBV7-8 with TRBJ2-1; 11 nucleotides align to TRBD2. CDR3 length equals 15 residues. Germline loops: CDR1 SGHVS, CDR2 FQNEAQ. Losses at the gene ends were 2 bases for V and 3 bases for J; bases not matched to a gene: 0.

This clonotype showed up many times. The chain is built from TRBV5-1 and TRBJ2-5, with D uncertain. Trimming removed 4 bases from V and 5 bases from J, with 27 bases in between. Germline values: CDR1 SGHRS, CDR2 YFSETQ. The CDR3 runs 18 residues. CDR3: CASSPRRQDGLLYETQYF. The CDR3 DNA is TGCGCCAGCAGCCCCCGGCGCCAGGACGGGCTCTTATATGAGACCCAGTACTTC.

The sample holds many counts of this clonotype. The chain has TRBV5-1 and TRBJ2-7, with D unclear. The V and J ends lost 4 bases and 5 bases respectively, with 16 bases between them. The CDR3 is 14 residues long. Germline CDR1 and CDR2: SGHRS and YFSETQ. CDR3 coding DNA: TGCGCCAGCAGCATGGCTGGAGCTTACCACGAGCAGTACTTC. Its translation: CASSMAGAYHEQYF.